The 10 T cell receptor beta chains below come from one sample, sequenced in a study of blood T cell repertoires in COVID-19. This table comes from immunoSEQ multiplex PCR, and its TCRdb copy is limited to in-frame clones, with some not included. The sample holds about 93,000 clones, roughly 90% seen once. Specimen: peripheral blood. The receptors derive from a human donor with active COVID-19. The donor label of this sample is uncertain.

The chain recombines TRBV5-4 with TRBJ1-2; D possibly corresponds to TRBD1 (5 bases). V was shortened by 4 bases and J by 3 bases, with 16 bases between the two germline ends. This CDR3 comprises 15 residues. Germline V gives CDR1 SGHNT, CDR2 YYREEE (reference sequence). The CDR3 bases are TGTGCCAGCAGCCCCCCGGAGATCAGGGACTATGGCTACACCTTC. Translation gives CASSPPEIRDYGYTF.

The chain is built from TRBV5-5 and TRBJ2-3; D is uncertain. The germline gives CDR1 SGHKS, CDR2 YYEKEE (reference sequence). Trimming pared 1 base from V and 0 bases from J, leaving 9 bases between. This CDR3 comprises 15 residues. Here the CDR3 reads CASSLQTLSTDTQYF. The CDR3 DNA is TGTGCCAGCAGCTTGCAGACTCTGAGCACAGATACGCAGTATTTT.

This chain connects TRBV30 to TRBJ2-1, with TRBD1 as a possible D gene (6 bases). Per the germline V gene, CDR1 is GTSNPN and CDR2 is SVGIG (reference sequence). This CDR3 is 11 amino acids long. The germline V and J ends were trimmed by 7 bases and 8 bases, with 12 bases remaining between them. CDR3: CASGQSHEQFF. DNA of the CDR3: TGTGCCTCCGGACAGTCCCATGAGCAGTTCTTC.

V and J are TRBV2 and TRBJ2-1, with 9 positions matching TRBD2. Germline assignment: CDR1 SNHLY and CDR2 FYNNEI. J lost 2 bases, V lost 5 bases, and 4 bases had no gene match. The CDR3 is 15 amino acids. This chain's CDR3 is CASSPPSGAYNEQFF. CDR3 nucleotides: TGTGCCAGCAGTCCCCCTAGCGGGGCCTACAATGAGCAGTTCTTC.

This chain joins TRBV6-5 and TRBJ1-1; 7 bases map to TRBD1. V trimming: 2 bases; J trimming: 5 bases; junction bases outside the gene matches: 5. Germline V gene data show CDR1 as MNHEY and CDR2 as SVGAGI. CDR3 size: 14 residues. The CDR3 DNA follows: TGTGCCAGCAGTTACCCGGGACAGTTGACTGAAGCTTTCTTT. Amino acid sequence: CASSYPGQLTEAFF.

CDR3 nucleotide sequence: TGCGCCAGCGGGGAGGACGGAACCTTGTGGAATTCACCCCTCCACTTT. Protein sequence: CASGEDGTLWNSPLHF. This rearrangement joins TRBV5-1 to TRBJ1-6; no clear D gene. Trimming cost V 7 bases and J 7 bases, with 21 bases left between them. Germline assignment: CDR1 SGHRS and CDR2 YFSETQ. This CDR3 has 16 amino acids.

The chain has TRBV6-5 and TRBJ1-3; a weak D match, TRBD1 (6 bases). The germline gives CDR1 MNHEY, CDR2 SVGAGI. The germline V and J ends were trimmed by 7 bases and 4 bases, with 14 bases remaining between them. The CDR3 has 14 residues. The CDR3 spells CASITGKGGNTIYF. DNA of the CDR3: TGTGCCAGCATCACAGGGAAGGGAGGAAACACCATATATTTT.

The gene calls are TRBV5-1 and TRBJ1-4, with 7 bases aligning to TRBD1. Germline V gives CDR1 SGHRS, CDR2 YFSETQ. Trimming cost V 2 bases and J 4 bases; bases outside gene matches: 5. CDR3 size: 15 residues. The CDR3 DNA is TGCGCCAGCAGCTTCCTCGGACAGGATAATGAAAAACTGTTTTTT. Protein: CASSFLGQDNEKLFF.

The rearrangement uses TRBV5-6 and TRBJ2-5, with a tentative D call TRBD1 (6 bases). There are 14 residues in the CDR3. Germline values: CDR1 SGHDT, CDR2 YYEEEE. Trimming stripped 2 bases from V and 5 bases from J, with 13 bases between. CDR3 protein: CASSLQGFEETQYF. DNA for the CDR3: TGTGCCAGCAGCTTACAGGGTTTTGAGGAGACCCAGTACTTC.

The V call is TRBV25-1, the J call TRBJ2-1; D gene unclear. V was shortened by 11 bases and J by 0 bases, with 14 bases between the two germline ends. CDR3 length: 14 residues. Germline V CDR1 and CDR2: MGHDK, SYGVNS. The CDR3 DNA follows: TGTGCCGCCGAGGTTTCGAGCTCCTACAATGAGCAGTTCTTC. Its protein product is CAAEVSSSYNEQFF.